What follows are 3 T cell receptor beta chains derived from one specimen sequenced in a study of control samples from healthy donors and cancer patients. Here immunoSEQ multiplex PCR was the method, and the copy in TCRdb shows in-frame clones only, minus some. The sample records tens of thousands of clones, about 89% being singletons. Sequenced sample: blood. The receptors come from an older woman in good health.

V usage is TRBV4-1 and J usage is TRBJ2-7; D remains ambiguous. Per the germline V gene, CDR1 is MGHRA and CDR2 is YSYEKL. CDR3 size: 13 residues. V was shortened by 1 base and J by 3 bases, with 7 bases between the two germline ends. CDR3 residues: CASSQVVRYEQYF. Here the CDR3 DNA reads TGCGCCAGCAGCCAAGTCGTCCGCTACGAGCAGTACTTC.

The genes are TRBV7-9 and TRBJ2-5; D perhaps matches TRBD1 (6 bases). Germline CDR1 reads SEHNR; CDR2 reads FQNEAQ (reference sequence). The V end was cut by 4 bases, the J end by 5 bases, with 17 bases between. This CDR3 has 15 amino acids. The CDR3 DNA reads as TGTGCCAGCAGCTCCCCAGGGGTGTCAAAGGAGACCCAGTACTTC. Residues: CASSSPGVSKETQYF.

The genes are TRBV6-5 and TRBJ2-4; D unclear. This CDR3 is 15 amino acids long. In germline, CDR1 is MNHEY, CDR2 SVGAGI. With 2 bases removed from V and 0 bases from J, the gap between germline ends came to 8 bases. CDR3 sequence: CASSYEAIAKNIQYF. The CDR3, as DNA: TGTGCCAGCAGTTACGAAGCGATAGCCAAAAACATTCAGTACTTC.